A single sample is the source of the 32 T cell receptor beta chains below, sequenced in a study of response to subunit inactivated influenza vaccine. TCRdb reprocessed the RT-PCR reads via MiXCR and lists one record per CDR3 protein. The table has over 150,000 distinct CDR3 sequences, around a tenth seen once; the top ten hold under 40%. Sequencing was performed on CD8+ T cells sorted from PBMCs, taken around 2 years after vaccination. Receptors were obtained from a man aged 50-75 years who received an inactivated influenza vaccine.

This chain joins TRBV27 and TRBJ2-7; 13 bases align to TRBD2. CDR1 and CDR2 from the germline V gene are MNHEY and SMNVEV (reference sequence). J was trimmed by 2 bases and V by 0 bases; bases with no gene match: 4. The CDR3 covers 17 residues. Here the CDR3 DNA reads TGTGCCAGCAGTTTATCGCTCGGACTAGCGGGAGCCTACGAGCAGTACTTC. This codes for CASSLSLGLAGAYEQYF.

The gene calls are TRBV3-1 and TRBJ1-2; no clear D. CDR3 length equals 14 residues. From germline, CDR1 is LGHDT and CDR2 YNNKEL (reference sequence). V was pared by 2 bases and J by 3 bases, with 10 bases between. CDR3 region: CASSQTGTDYGYTF. CDR3 DNA: TGTGCCAGCAGCCAAACGGGAACAGACTATGGCTACACCTTC. Filled out from reference TRBV3-1 and TRBJ1-2, the complete variable domain reads DTAVSQTPKYLVTQMGNDKSIKCEQNLGHDTMYWYKQDSKKFLKIMFSYNNKELIINETVPNRFSPKSPDKAHLNLHINSLELGDSAVYFCASSQTGTDYGYTFGSGTRLTVV.

This clonotype occurred a few times. This rearrangement joins TRBV10-2 to TRBJ1-6; D is ambiguous. Germline V gene data show CDR1 as WSHSY and CDR2 as SAAADI. The CDR3 consists of 14 residues. V was shortened by 3 bases and J by 9 bases, with 12 bases between the two germline ends. Written as DNA, the CDR3 is TGCGCCAGCAGTGACCAGCGCGTAGGTTCACCCCTCCACTTT. Translation: CASSDQRVGSPLHF.

The rearrangement links TRBV29-1 to TRBJ2-7, with D perhaps being TRBD1 or TRBD2 (6 bases each). This CDR3 comprises 12 residues. The germline V gene has CDR1 SQVTM and CDR2 ANQGSEA. V was cut by 3 bases and J by 2 bases, with 8 bases left in between. CDR3 sequence (DNA): TGCAGCGTTGATCGGGGGCCCTACGAGCAGTACTTC. Translated: CSVDRGPYEQYF.

This clonotype appeared a few times. V gene TRBV4-1 combines with J gene TRBJ2-7, with unresolved D. V was clipped by 2 bases and J by 2 bases, with 7 bases between them. Looked up from germline, CDR1 is MGHRA and CDR2 is YSYEKL. CDR3 length: 13 residues. The CDR3 DNA reads TGCGCCAGCAGCCAATTCTTAGCCTACGAGCAGTACTTC. Translated: CASSQFLAYEQYF.

The table lists this clonotype with many counts. This chain uses TRBV6-6 with TRBJ1-5, with D perhaps TRBD1 (5 bases). With 8 bases removed from V and 3 bases from J, the gap between germline ends came to 11 bases. The germline V gene encodes CDR1 MNHNY and CDR2 SVGAGI (reference sequence). CDR3 length: 13 amino acids. Here the CDR3 DNA reads TGTGCCAGCGAAGTGGGGCTCAATCAGCCCCAGCATTTT. Encoded protein: CASEVGLNQPQHF.

Points on this clonotype: The junction and the germline gene differ at one end; a read error may be behind it. The chain employs TRBV11-2 and TRBJ2-5; TRBD2 might be the D (6 bases). This CDR3 spans 13 amino acids. Germline loops: CDR1 SGHAT, CDR2 FQNNGV. CDR3 amino acids: CAISLGTGETQYF. The CDR3, as DNA: TGTGCCATCAGCTTGGGGACTGGAGAGACCCAGTACTTC.

This chain joins TRBV4-1 and TRBJ2-7, with 13 bases lining up with TRBD2. Germline assignment: CDR1 MGHRA and CDR2 YSYEKL. Losses at the gene ends were 3 bases for V and 7 bases for J; bases not matched to a gene: 12. This CDR3 is 17 amino acids long. The chain's CDR3 is CASSHRFTSGGANEQYF. The CDR3, as DNA: TGCGCCAGCAGCCACCGATTCACTAGCGGGGGGGCGAATGAGCAGTACTTC.

This chain joins TRBV27 and TRBJ2-1, with 13 positions matching TRBD2. The germline gives CDR1 MNHEY, CDR2 SMNVEV (reference sequence). This CDR3 has 15 residues. Trimming cost V 5 bases and J 7 bases; bases outside gene matches: 5. CDR3 nucleotide sequence: TGTGCCAGCAGTAAGGGGACTAGCGGGGTGAATGAGCAGTTCTTC. This gives the protein CASSKGTSGVNEQFF.

This clonotype appeared a few times. J is TRBJ1-2 and V is TRBV29-1; 8 nucleotides agree with TRBD1. This CDR3 region has 12 residues. The V gene end was trimmed by 4 bases and the J gene end by 3 bases; junction bases not matched to a gene: 1. Germline lookup yields CDR1 SQVTM and CDR2 ANQGSEA. The CDR3 sequence is CSVGGQDYGYTF. For the CDR3, the DNA is TGCAGCGTTGGGGGACAGGACTATGGCTACACCTTC.

The V and J genes are TRBV3-1 and TRBJ2-2; D call uncertain. V lost 0 bases, J lost 1 base, and 3 bases lay in between. CDR3 length: 14 residues. Germline V gene lookup returns CDR1 LGHDT and CDR2 YNNKEL (reference sequence). Here the CDR3 DNA reads TGTGCCAGCAGCCAAGAGGGGAACACCGGGGAGCTGTTTTTT. Amino acid sequence: CASSQEGNTGELFF.

At least ten counts were recorded for this clonotype. The chain joins TRBV11-2 to TRBJ2-7; D remains unclear. V was cut by 1 base and J by 5 bases, with 6 bases left in between. This CDR3 contains 12 residues. Germline lookup yields CDR1 SGHAT and CDR2 FQNNGV. CDR3 bases: TGTGCCAGCAGCTTAGCGATCCACGAGCAGTACTTC. This gives the protein CASSLAIHEQYF.

V usage is TRBV30 and J usage is TRBJ2-2; D gene ambiguous. V dropped 2 bases and J dropped 2 bases, with 6 bases sitting between them. Germline V gives CDR1 GTSNPN, CDR2 SVGIG (reference sequence). There are 13 residues in the CDR3. The CDR3 nucleotides read TGTGCCTGGAGTTTAGGTAACACCGGGGAGCTGTTTTTT. Translation: CAWSLGNTGELFF. The entire variable domain, with the rest obtained from reference TRBV30 and TRBJ2-2, is as follows: SQTIHQWPATLVQPVGSPLSLECTVEGTSNPNLYWYRQAAGRGLQLLFYSVGIGQISSEVPQNLSASRPQDRQFILSSKKLLLSDSGFYLCAWSLGNTGELFFGEGSRLTVL.

This clonotype came up many times. The chain combines TRBV12-3 or TRBV12-4 with TRBJ2-3, with 9 bases fitting TRBD2. The CDR3 extends over 16 amino acids. J lost 2 bases, V lost 6 bases, and 9 bases had no gene match. The CDR3 region has the DNA TGTGCCAGCAGCTATCAGCGGGAGGAGTACACAGATACGCAGTATTTT. Translated, it gives CASSYQREEYTDTQYF.

This clonotype came up many times. The chain recombines TRBV14 with TRBJ2-7; D uncertain. CDR1 and CDR2 from the germline V gene are SGHDN and FVKESK. CDR3 length equals 14 residues. The V end lost 0 bases, the J end lost 4 bases, and 10 bases lay between the germline ends. CDR3 coding DNA: TGTGCCAGCAGCCAAGAAACAGAGACTTACGAGCAGTACTTC. Residues: CASSQETETYEQYF.

The rearrangement joins TRBV7-8 to TRBJ1-5; TRBD1 aligns across 7 bases. The CDR3 spans 15 residues. Germline CDR1 SGHVS, CDR2 FQNEAQ. V was clipped by 5 bases and J by 0 bases; unmatched bases: 4. The CDR3 coding sequence is TGTGCCAGCAGCCCAGGACAGGTTAGCAATCAGCCCCAGCATTTT. Translating it yields CASSPGQVSNQPQHF. Supplemented by reference TRBV7-8 and TRBJ1-5, the full variable domain reads GAGVSQSPRYKVAKRGQDVALRCDPISGHVSLFWYQQALGQGPEFLTYFQNEAQLDKSGLPSDRFFAERPEGSVSTLKIQRTQQEDSAVYLCASSPGQVSNQPQHFGDGTRLSIL.

This clonotype was counted between two and nine times. This rearrangement joins TRBV5-5 to TRBJ2-1; 9 bases are shared with TRBD2. The J segment lost 2 bases and the V segment lost 2 bases, leaving 5 bases of the junction unmatched. This CDR3 spans 16 amino acids. Germline CDR1 is SGHKS and CDR2 is YYEKEE (reference sequence). CDR3 nucleotides: TGTGCCAGCAGCTTAAGACTAGCGGCCACCTACAATGAGCAGTTCTTC. This sequence encodes CASSLRLAATYNEQFF.

This chain uses TRBV7-6 with TRBJ2-2, with D possibly being TRBD1 (6 bases). The germline CDR1 and CDR2 sequences are SGHVS and FNYEAQ. The length of the CDR3 is 16 residues. Trimming cost V 4 bases and J 0 bases, with 12 bases left between them. DNA of the CDR3: TGTGCCAGCAGCTCCCCAGGGACACCGAACACCGGGGAGCTGTTTTTT. As protein: CASSSPGTPNTGELFF.

This clonotype was found a few times. V is TRBV5-6 and J is TRBJ1-1, with unresolved D. The V and J ends lost 0 bases and 4 bases respectively, with 4 bases between them. Germline CDR1 SGHDT, CDR2 YYEEEE. The CDR3 contains 12 residues. The CDR3 bases are TGTGCCAGCAGCTTGGGTATCACTGAAGCTTTCTTT. Amino acids: CASSLGITEAFF.

This clonotype was found many times. The chain joins TRBV10-3 to TRBJ1-2; D unclear. The V and J ends lost 0 bases and 0 bases respectively, with 11 bases between them. The V gene's germline CDR1 is ENHRY and CDR2 SYGVKD. This CDR3 spans 16 amino acids. This CDR3 is CAISESIYGANYGYTF. DNA of the CDR3: TGTGCCATCAGTGAGTCGATTTACGGAGCTAACTATGGCTACACCTTC.

This clonotype was observed a few times. The rearrangement uses TRBV6-2 or TRBV6-3 and TRBJ2-1, with TRBD1 matching over 10 bases. Germline values: CDR1 MNHEY, CDR2 SVGEGT. The CDR3 runs 17 residues. V lost 4 bases, J lost 7 bases, and 13 bases stayed unmatched. CDR3: CASSLNRDRGSGNEQFF. The CDR3 nucleotides are TGTGCCAGCAGTTTGAACCGGGACAGGGGCAGCGGGAATGAGCAGTTCTTC.

The table lists this clonotype with a few counts. CDR3 protein: CASSSGTNYNEQFF. In nucleotides, the CDR3 is TGTGCCAGCAGTTCCGGGACTAACTACAATGAGCAGTTCTTC. V and J are TRBV12-3 or TRBV12-4 and TRBJ2-1, with TRBD2 matching over 7 bases. V gave up 4 bases and J gave up 3 bases; unmatched junction bases: 3. The length of the CDR3 is 14 residues.

V and J are TRBV4-2 and TRBJ2-1; tentatively, D is TRBD2 (7 bases). The CDR3 consists of 18 residues. The ends were cut back, 0 bases at V and 2 bases at J, with 17 bases in the middle. Per germline, CDR1 LGHNA and CDR2 YNFKEQ. CDR3 residues: CASSQDFGGRFAYNEQFF. CDR3 in DNA: TGTGCCAGCAGCCAAGATTTCGGGGGGCGATTTGCCTACAATGAGCAGTTCTTC.

The gene calls are TRBV13 and TRBJ2-7; 8 bases agree with TRBD2. This CDR3 has 17 amino acids. Germline-derived CDR1 and CDR2 are PRHDT and FYEKMQ (reference sequence). V was pared by 5 bases and J by 6 bases, with 18 bases of the junction left unmatched. The DNA of the CDR3 is TGTGCCAGCAGCCTATGGGGTAGCGGGGTTCCTCCCCCCGAGCAGTACTTC. This encodes CASSLWGSGVPPPEQYF. The entire variable domain, with the rest obtained from reference TRBV13 and TRBJ2-7, is as follows: AAGVIQSPRHLIKEKRETATLKCYPIPRHDTVYWYQQGPGQDPQFLISFYEKMQSDKGSIPDRFSAQQFSDYHSELNMSSLELGDSALYFCASSLWGSGVPPPEQYFGPGTRLTVT.

The V and J genes are TRBV20-1 and TRBJ2-1; D may be TRBD1 (5 bases). The CDR3 runs 14 residues. V lost 4 bases and J 5 bases, leaving 15 bases between the germline ends. The germline CDR1 and CDR2 sequences are DFQATT and SNEGSKA (reference sequence). The CDR3 region is CSANLATANNEQFF. DNA of the CDR3: TGCAGTGCTAATCTGGCGACAGCTAACAATGAGCAGTTCTTC.

This clonotype was counted between two and nine times. The rearrangement joins TRBV6-5 to TRBJ2-2; 7 bases are shared with TRBD2. The CDR3 loop spans 15 amino acids. From germline, CDR1 is MNHEY and CDR2 SVGAGI. Unmatched junction bases numbered 7, after V lost 2 bases and J lost 7 bases. CDR3 DNA: TGTGCCAGCAGTTACATCGGGGGGTTAAGCGGGGAGCTGTTTTTT. This sequence encodes CASSYIGGLSGELFF.

CDR3 nucleotides: TGTGCCAGCAGCTCCTTCAAGGACAGTATTGAAAAACTGTTTTTT. Residues: CASSSFKDSIEKLFF. The chain is built from TRBV7-9 and TRBJ1-4, with D possibly matching TRBD1 (6 bases). Germline CDR1 and CDR2: SEHNR and FQNEAQ (reference sequence). The CDR3 loop spans 15 amino acids. Trimming removed 4 bases at V and 7 bases at J, with 16 bases between. The full variable domain, rest sourced from reference TRBV7-9 and TRBJ1-4, is DTGVSQNPRHKITKRGQNVTFRCDPISEHNRLYWYRQTLGQGPEFLTYFQNEAQLEKSRLLSDRFSAERPKGSFSTLEIQRTEQGDSAMYLCASSSFKDSIEKLFFGSGTQLSVL.

This clonotype was counted at least ten times. This chain connects TRBV7-6 to TRBJ2-1; D may be TRBD2 (6 bases). The germline CDR1 and CDR2 sequences are SGHVS and FNYEAQ. The CDR3 consists of 16 residues. The V end was cut by 5 bases, the J end by 0 bases, with 14 bases between. The CDR3 bases are TGTGCCAGCAGCCTATTCAGCGGGTCCTCCTACAATGAGCAGTTCTTC. This sequence encodes CASSLFSGSSYNEQFF.

The chain is built from TRBV7-8 and TRBJ2-1; TRBD2 matches at 10 bases. V lost 6 bases, J lost 5 bases, and 7 bases stayed unmatched. The CDR3 has 15 amino acids. Germline V gene sequence: CDR1 SGHVS, CDR2 FQNEAQ. The CDR3 spells CASSYSGGSHNEQFF. In nucleotides, the CDR3 is TGTGCCAGCAGTTATAGCGGGGGGAGCCACAATGAGCAGTTCTTC.

The J gene is TRBJ2-7, the V gene TRBV12-3 or TRBV12-4; D perhaps matches TRBD1 (5 bases). V lost 6 bases to trimming and J lost 2 bases, with 11 bases between them. The CDR3 is 13 amino acids. CDR3 sequence (DNA): TGTGCCAGCAGACCAGGGCATGCCTACGAGCAGTACTTC. It codes for CASRPGHAYEQYF.

The sample holds a few counts of this clonotype. DNA of the CDR3: TGTGCCAGCAGTTTCTTCGGAATTGGAAACACCATATATTTT. This translates into CASSFFGIGNTIYF. The rearrangement joins TRBV12-3 or TRBV12-4 to TRBJ1-3; D not resolved. The V end was cut by 3 bases, the J end by 3 bases, with 9 bases between. This CDR3 is 14 amino acids long.

The table lists this clonotype with a few counts. This chain links TRBV20-1 with TRBJ2-1; 9 nucleotides line up with TRBD2. Looked up from germline, CDR1 is DFQATT and CDR2 is SNEGSKA (reference sequence). V shed 3 bases, J shed 6 bases, and the junction held 6 bases outside the gene matches. The length of the CDR3 is 14 residues. DNA of the CDR3: TGCAGTGCTAGTAGTCGCGGGAGGGTCAATGAGCAGTTCTTC. Its protein product is CSASSRGRVNEQFF.